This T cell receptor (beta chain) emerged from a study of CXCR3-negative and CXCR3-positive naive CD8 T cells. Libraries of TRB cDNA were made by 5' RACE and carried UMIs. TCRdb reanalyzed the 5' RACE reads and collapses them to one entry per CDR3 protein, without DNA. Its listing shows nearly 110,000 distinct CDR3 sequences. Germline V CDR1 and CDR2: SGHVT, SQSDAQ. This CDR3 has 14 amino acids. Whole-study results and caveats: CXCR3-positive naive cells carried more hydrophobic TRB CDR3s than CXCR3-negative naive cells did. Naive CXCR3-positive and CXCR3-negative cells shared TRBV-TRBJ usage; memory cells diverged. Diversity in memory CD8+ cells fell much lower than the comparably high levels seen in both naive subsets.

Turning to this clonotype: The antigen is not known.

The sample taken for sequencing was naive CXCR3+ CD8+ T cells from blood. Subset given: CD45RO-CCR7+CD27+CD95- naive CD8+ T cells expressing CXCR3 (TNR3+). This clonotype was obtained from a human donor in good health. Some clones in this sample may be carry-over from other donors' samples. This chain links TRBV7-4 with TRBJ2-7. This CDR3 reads CASSFDPCFGEQYF.